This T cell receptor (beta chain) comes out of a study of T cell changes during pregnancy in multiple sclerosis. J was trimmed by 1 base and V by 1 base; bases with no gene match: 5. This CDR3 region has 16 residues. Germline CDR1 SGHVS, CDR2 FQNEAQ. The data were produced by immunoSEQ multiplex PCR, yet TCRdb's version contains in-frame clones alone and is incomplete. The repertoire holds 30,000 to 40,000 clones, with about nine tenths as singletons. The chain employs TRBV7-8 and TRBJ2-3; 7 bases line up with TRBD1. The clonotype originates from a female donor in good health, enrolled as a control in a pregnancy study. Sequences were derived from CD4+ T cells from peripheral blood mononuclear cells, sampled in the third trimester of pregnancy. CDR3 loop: CASSLVKGAGTDTQYF. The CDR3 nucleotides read TGTGCCAGCAGCTTAGTAAAGGGGGCTGGCACAGATACGCAGTATTTT. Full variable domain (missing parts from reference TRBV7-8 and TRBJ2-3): GAGVSQSPRYKVAKRGQDVALRCDPISGHVSLFWYQQALGQGPEFLTYFQNEAQLDKSGLPSDRFFAERPEGSVSTLKIQRTQQEDSAVYLCASSLVKGAGTDTQYFGPGTRLTVL.